The 3 T cell receptor beta chains in this list originate from one sample, sequenced in a study of blood T cells in healthy people across ages. With a J-beta primer mix and a sample-barcoded 5' primer, a second PCR ran about 6 to 11 cycles. TCRdb re-called the 5' RACE reads with MiXCR, one entry per CDR3 protein. The sample shows approximately 600,000 distinct CDR3 sequences, approximately 50% of them seen only once. Specimen: blood. These receptors were obtained from a man in his fifties or sixties in good health.

This chain joins TRBV20-1 and TRBJ2-1, with 9 bases lining up with TRBD1. With 0 bases clipped from V and 8 bases from J, the junction kept 8 bases outside the gene matches. This CDR3 has 15 residues. From germline, CDR1 is DFQATT and CDR2 SNEGSKA (reference sequence). CDR3 coding DNA: TGCAGTGCTAGAGATCACGGACAGGGGCGCGATGAGCAGTTCTTC. Translated, it gives CSARDHGQGRDEQFF.

To note about this clonotype: A read error may account for a junction end that differs from germline. V and J are TRBV7-6 and TRBJ2-1; 10 bases agree with TRBD2. Germline V gives CDR1 SGHVS, CDR2 FNYEAQ. The CDR3 covers 15 residues. This chain's CDR3 is CASSPSGGASNEEFF. The CDR3 DNA is TGTGCCAGCAGCCCCAGCGGGGGGGCCTCGAATGAGGAGTTCTTC. The entire variable domain, with the rest obtained from reference TRBV7-6 and TRBJ2-1, is as follows: GAGVSQSPRYKVTKRGQDVALRCDPISGHVSLYWYRQALGQGPEFLTYFNYEAQQDKSGLPNDRFSAERPEGSISTLTIQRTEQRDSAMYRCASSPSGGASNEEFFGPGTRLTVL.

The chain uses TRBV20-1 and TRBJ2-1; 9 nucleotides agree with TRBD2. The CDR3 spans 14 residues. CDR1 DFQATT and CDR2 SNEGSKA come from the germline V gene (reference sequence). V was clipped by 6 bases and J by 9 bases; unmatched bases: 12. The chain's CDR3 is CSATPGLAVGEQFF. CDR3 coding DNA: TGCAGTGCCACGCCGGGACTAGCCGTCGGTGAGCAGTTCTTC.